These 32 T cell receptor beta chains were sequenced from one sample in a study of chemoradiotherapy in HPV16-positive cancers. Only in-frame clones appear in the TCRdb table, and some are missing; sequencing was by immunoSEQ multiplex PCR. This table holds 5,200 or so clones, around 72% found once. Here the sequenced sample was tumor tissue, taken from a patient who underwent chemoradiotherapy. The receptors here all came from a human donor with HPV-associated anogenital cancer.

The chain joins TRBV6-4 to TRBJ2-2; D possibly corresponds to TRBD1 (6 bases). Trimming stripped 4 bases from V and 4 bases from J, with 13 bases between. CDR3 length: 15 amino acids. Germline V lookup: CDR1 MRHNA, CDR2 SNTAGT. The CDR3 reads CASSALQGGTGELFF. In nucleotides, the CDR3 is TGTGCCAGCAGTGCCTTACAGGGTGGCACCGGGGAGCTGTTTTTT.

DNA of the CDR3: TGTGCCAGCTCACCGTTGGACAGGGGGTGTCAGCCCCAGCATTTT. This translates into CASSPLDRGCQPQHF. This sequence joins TRBV18 and TRBJ1-5; 10 bases map to TRBD1. The CDR3 loop spans 15 amino acids. Germline V CDR1 and CDR2: KGHSH, LQKENI. After removal of 3 bases from V and 6 bases from J, the junction contained 5 bases not matched to a gene. The whole variable domain, remainder taken from reference TRBV18 and TRBJ1-5, is NAGVMQNPRHLVRRRGQEARLRCSPMKGHSHVYWYRQLPEEGLKFMVYLQKENIIDESGMPKERFSAEFPKEGPSILRIQQVVRGDSAAYFCASSPLDRGCQPQHFGDGTRLSIL.

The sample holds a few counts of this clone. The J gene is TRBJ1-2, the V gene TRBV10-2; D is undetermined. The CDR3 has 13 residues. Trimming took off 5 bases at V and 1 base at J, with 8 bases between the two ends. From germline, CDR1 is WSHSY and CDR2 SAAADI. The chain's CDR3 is CASSPDLNYGYTF. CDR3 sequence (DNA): TGCGCCAGCAGTCCCGACCTTAACTATGGCTACACCTTC.

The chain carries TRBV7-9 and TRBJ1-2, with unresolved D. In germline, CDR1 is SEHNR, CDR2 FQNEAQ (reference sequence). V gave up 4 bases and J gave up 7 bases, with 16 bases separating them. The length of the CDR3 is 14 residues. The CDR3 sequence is CASSSFSGWVGYTF. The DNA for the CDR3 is TGTGCCAGCAGCTCATTTAGCGGCTGGGTTGGCTACACCTTC.

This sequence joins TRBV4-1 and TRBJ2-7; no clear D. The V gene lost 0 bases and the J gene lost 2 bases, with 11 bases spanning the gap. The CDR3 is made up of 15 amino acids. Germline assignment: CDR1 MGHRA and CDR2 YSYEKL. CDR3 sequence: CASSQDPVSAYEQYF. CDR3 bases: TGCGCCAGCAGCCAAGATCCGGTATCGGCCTACGAGCAGTACTTC.

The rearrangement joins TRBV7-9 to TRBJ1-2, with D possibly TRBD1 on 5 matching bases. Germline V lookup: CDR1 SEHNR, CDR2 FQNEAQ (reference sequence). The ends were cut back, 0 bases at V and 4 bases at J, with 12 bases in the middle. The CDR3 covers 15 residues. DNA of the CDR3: TGTGCCAGCAGCTTAGCTCTGGGGCGCGCCTATGGCTACACCTTC. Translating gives CASSLALGRAYGYTF. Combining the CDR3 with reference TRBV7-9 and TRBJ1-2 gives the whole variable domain DTGVSQNPRHKITKRGQNVTFRCDPISEHNRLYWYRQTLGQGPEFLTYFQNEAQLEKSRLLSDRFSAERPKGSFSTLEIQRTEQGDSAMYLCASSLALGRAYGYTFGSGTRLTVV.

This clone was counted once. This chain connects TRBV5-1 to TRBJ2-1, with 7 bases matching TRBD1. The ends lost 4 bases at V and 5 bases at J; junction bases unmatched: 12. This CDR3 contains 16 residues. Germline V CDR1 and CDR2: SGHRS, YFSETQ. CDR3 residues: CASSLGTAYTNNEQFF. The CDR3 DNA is TGCGCCAGCAGCCTAGGGACAGCATATACGAACAATGAGCAGTTCTTC.

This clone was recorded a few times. In DNA, the CDR3 is TGTGCCAGTAGTGGAAGACAACGTGAGCAGTTCTTC. Encoded protein: CASSGRQREQFF. V is TRBV19 and J is TRBJ2-1, with D unresolved. V was cut by 5 bases and J by 9 bases, with 11 bases left in between. Germline CDR1 and CDR2: LNHDA and SQIVND (reference sequence). The CDR3 runs 12 residues.

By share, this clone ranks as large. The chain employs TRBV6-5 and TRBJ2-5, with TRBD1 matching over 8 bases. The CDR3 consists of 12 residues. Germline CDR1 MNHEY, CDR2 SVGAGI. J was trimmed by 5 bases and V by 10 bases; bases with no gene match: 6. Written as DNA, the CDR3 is TGTGCCATTTCGGACAGGGAGGAGACCCAGTACTTC. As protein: CAISDREETQYF.

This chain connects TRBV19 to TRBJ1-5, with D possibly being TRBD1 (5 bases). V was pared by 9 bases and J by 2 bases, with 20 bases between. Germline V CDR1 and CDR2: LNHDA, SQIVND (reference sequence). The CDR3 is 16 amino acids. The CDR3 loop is CASMAQIQARNQPQHF. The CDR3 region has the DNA TGTGCCAGCATGGCCCAGATACAGGCCCGCAATCAGCCCCAGCATTTT.

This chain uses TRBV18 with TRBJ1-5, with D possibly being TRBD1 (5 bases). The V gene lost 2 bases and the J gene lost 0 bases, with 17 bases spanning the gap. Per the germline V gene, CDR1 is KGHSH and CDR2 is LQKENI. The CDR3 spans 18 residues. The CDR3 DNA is TGTGCCAGCTCACCAAGCAAGCGACCAGGGATTAGCAATCAGCCCCAGCATTTT. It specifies CASSPSKRPGISNQPQHF.

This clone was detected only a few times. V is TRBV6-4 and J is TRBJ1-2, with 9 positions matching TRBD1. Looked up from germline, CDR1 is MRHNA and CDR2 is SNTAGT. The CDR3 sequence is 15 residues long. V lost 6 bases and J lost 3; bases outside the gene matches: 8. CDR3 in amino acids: CASSNNRGRDYGYTF. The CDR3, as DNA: TGTGCCAGCAGCAACAACAGGGGGCGCGACTATGGCTACACCTTC.

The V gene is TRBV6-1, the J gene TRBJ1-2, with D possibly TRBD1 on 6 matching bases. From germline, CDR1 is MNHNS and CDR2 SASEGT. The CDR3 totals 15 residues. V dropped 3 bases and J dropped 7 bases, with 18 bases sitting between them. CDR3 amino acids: CASSESVTGRRGYTF. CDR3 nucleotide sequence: TGTGCCAGCAGTGAGTCAGTTACAGGGAGGCGTGGCTACACCTTC.

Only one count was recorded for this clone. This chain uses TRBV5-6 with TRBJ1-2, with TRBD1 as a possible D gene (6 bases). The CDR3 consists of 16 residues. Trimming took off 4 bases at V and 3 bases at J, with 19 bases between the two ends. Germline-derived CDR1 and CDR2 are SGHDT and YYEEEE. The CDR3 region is CASSPPFPGEDYGYTF. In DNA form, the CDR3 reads TGTGCCAGCAGCCCACCCTTCCCAGGGGAGGACTATGGCTACACCTTC. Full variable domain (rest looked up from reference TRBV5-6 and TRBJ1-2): DAGVTQSPTHLIKTRGQQVTLRCSPKSGHDTVSWYQQALGQGPQFIFQYYEEEERQRGNFPDRFSGHQFPNYSSELNVNALLLGDSALYLCASSPPFPGEDYGYTFGSGTRLTVV.

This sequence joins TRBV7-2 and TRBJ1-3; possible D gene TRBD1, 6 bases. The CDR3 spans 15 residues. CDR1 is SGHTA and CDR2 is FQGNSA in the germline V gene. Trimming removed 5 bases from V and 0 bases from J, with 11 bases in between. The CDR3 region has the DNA TGTGCCAGCAGCCCCCAGGGGACCTCTGGAAACACCATATATTTT. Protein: CASSPQGTSGNTIYF.

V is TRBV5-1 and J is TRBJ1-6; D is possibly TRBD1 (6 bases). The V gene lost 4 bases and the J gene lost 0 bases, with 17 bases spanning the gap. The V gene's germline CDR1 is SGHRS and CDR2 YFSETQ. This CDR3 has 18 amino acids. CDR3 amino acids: CASSPDGQPSSYNSPLHF. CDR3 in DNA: TGCGCCAGCAGCCCGGACGGACAGCCGAGCTCCTATAATTCACCCCTCCACTTT.

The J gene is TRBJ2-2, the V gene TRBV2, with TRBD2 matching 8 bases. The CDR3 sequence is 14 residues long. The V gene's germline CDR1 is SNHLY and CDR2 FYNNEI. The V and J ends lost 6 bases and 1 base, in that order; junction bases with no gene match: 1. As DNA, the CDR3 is TGTGCCAGCAGGCTAGCGGGGAACACCGGGGAGCTGTTTTTT. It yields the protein CASRLAGNTGELFF.

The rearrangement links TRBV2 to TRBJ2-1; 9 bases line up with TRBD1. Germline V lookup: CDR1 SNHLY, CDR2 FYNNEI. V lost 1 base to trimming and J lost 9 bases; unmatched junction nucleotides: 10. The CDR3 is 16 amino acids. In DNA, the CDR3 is TGTGCCAGCAGTGAAGGGCTGGACAGGGGAAGGATTGAGCAGTTCTTC. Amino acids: CASSEGLDRGRIEQFF.

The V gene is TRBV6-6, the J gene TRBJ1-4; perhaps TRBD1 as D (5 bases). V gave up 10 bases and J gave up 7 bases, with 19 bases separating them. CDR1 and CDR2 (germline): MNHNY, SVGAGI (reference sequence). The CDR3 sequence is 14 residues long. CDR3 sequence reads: CATHTCRVGEKLFF. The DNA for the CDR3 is TGTGCCACCCACACGTGCAGGGTCGGTGAAAAACTGTTTTTT.

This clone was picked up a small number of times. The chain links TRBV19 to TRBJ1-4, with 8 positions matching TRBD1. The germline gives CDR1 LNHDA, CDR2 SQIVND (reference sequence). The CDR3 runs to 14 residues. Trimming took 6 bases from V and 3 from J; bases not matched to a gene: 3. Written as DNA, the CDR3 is TGTGCCAGTAGCCCGACAGGGGCTAATGAAAAACTGTTTTTT. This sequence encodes CASSPTGANEKLFF.

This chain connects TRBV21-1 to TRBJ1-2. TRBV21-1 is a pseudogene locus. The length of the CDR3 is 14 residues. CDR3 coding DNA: TGTGCCAGCAGCAAAAAGGAAAGCCGACATGGCTACACCTTC. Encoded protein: CASSKKESRHGYTF.

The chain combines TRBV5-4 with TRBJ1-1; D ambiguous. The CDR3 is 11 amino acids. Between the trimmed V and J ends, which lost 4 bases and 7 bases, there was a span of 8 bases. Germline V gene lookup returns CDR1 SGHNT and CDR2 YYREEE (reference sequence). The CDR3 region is CASSVGLEAFF. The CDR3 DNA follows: TGTGCCAGCAGCGTAGGACTTGAAGCTTTCTTT.

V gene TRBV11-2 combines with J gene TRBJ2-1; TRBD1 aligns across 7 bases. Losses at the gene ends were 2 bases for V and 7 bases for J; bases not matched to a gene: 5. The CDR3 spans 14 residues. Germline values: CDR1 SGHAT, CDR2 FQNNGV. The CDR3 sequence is CASSLTGATNEQFF. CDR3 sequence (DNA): TGTGCCAGCAGCTTAACAGGGGCAACGAATGAGCAGTTCTTC.

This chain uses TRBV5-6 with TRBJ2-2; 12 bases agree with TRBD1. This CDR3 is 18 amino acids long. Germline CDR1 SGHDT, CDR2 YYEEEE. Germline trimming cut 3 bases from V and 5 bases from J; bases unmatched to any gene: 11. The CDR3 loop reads CASSSSGTGGAGTGELFF. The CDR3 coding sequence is TGTGCCAGCAGCTCGTCCGGGACAGGGGGCGCAGGGACCGGGGAGCTGTTTTTT.

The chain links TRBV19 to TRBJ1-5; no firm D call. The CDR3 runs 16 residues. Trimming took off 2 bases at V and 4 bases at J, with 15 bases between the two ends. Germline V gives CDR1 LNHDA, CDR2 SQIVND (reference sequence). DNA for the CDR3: TGTGCCAGTAGTATAACGGGTCGGCGGGGAAATCAGCCCCAGCATTTT. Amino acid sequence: CASSITGRRGNQPQHF.

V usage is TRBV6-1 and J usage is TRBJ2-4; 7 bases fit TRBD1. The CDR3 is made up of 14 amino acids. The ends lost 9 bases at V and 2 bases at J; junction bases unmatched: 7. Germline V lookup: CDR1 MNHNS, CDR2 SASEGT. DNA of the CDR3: TGTGCCAGTCAACAGGGGATCACCAAAAACATTCAGTACTTC. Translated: CASQQGITKNIQYF.

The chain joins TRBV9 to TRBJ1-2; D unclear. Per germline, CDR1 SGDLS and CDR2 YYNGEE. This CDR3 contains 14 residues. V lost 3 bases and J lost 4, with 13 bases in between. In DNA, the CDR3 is TGTGCCAGCAGCGGGGCGCGGGATCTCTATGGCTACACCTTC. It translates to CASSGARDLYGYTF.

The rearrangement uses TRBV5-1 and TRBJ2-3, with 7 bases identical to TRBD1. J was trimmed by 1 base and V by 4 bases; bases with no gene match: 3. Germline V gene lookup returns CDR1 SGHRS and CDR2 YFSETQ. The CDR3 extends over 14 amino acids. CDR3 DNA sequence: TGCGCCAGCAGCGTGGGACAGCGCACAGATACGCAGTATTTT. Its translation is CASSVGQRTDTQYF.

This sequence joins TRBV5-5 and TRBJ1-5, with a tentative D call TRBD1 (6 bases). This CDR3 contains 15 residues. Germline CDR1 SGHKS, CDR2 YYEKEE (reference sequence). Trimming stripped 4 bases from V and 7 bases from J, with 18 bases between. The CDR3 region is CASSLTTGNMQPQHF. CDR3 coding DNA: TGTGCCAGCAGCCTAACCACAGGGAACATGCAGCCCCAGCATTTT.

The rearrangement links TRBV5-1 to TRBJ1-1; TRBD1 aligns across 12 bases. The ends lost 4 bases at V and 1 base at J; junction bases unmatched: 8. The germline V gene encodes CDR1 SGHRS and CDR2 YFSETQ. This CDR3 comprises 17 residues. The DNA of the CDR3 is TGCGCCAGCAGCGGGGGGGGACAGGGGGCAGGGAACACTGAAGCTTTCTTT. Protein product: CASSGGGQGAGNTEAFF.

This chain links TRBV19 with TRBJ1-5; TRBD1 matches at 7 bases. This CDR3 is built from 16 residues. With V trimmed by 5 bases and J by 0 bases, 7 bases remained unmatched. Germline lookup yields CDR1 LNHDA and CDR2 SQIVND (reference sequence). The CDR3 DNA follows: TGTGCCAGTAGTCTTATCGGGACAGATAGCAATCAGCCCCAGCATTTT. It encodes CASSLIGTDSNQPQHF. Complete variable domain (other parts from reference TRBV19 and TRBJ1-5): DGGITQSPKYLFRKEGQNVTLSCEQNLNHDAMYWYRQDPGQGLRLIYYSQIVNDFQKGDIAEGYSVSREKKESFPLTVTSAQKNPTAFYLCASSLIGTDSNQPQHFGDGTRLSIL.

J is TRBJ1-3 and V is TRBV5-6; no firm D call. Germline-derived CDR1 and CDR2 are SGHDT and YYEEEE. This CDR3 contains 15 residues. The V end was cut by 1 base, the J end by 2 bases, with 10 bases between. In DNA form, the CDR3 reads TGTGCCAGCAGCTTGATGGCGCTGGCTGGAAACACCATATATTTT. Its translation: CASSLMALAGNTIYF.